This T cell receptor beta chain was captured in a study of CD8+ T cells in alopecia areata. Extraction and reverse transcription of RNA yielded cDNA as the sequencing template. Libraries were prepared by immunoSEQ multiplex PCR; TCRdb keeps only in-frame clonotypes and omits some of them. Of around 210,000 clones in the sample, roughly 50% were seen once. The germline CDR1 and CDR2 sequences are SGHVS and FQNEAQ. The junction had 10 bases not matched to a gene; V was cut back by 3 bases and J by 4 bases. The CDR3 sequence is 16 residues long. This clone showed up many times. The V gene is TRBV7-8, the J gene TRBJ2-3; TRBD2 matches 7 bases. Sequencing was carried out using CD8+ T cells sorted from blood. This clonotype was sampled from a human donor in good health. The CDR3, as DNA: TGTGCCAGCAGCTTTCCGACTAGCCCGTCTTCAGATACGCAGTATTTT. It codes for CASSFPTSPSSDTQYF.